The source of this TCR beta chain is a study of cytomegalovirus exposure and HLA in healthy donors. Germline V gene data show CDR1 as LGHNA and CDR2 as YNFKEQ. Between the trimmed V and J ends, which lost 1 base and 4 bases, there was a span of 10 bases. This CDR3 spans 14 amino acids. As to this clone: Its antigen is not identified.

Broader study findings: The authors listed around 150 TCR beta chains as cytomegalovirus-associated.

Sequenced by immunoSEQ multiplex PCR; TCRdb stores in-frame clones only, minus some. Among roughly 68,000 clones listed, roughly 96% were seen once. The study drew the donors from its roughly 110-subject validation cohort, separate from the approximately 690-subject first cohort. The sequence derives from a man younger than 35 in good health and CMV-seronegative. The V call is TRBV4-2, the J call TRBJ1-1; tentatively, D is TRBD1 (6 bases). The source material was PBMCs. CDR3 sequence reads: CASSQGEGVTEAFF. The CDR3 nucleotides are TGTGCCAGCAGCCAAGGGGAGGGGGTCACTGAAGCTTTCTTT.